Each of the 26 T cell receptor beta chains below was sequenced from the same sample in a study of vaccination effects on CD4 cells after COVID-19. Profiling relied on immunoSEQ multiplex PCR, and the TCRdb table lists in-frame clones only, not all of them. Counted here are tens of thousands of clones, roughly 68% occurring once; the ten biggest clones make up 20% to 25%. No antigen has been identified for these receptors. Before any sequencing was done, the ViraFEST assay used viral peptide pools to expand antigen-specific CD4+ T cells. When around nine days of culture had elapsed, CD4+ T cells were isolated. Vaccinees lacked prior SARS-CoV-2 infection and tested negative for nucleocapsid antibodies. Sequences were derived from CD4+ T cells from PBMCs cultured with HCoV-NL63 spike peptides, sampled before COVID-19 vaccination. These receptors were obtained from a human donor who received a COVID-19 vaccine.

This clone was detected only once. The V gene is TRBV16, the J gene TRBJ2-2, with D tentatively TRBD1 or TRBD2 (6 bases each). CDR3 size: 15 residues. Germline CDR1 is KGHSY and CDR2 is FQNENV. V was clipped by 7 bases and J by 6 bases, with 18 bases between them. The CDR3: CASTPNRGGPGELFF. As DNA, the CDR3 is TGTGCCAGCACCCCCAATCGAGGGGGGCCCGGGGAGCTGTTTTTT.

V usage is TRBV3-1 (or the pseudogene TRBV3-2) and J usage is TRBJ2-7, with TRBD1 identical over 7 bases. The length of the CDR3 is 15 residues. Germline V gene sequence: CDR1 LGHDT, CDR2 YNNKEL (reference sequence). After removal of 1 base from V and 2 bases from J, the junction contained 5 bases not matched to a gene. In DNA, the CDR3 is TGTGCCAGCAGCCAAGTTCCAGGGGGAACCTACGAGCAGTACTTC. The encoded protein is CASSQVPGGTYEQYF.

The rearrangement joins TRBV5-4 to TRBJ2-2; D is uncertain. Trimming shortened V by 1 base and J by 0 bases, and 7 bases separated the two germline ends. The CDR3 covers 15 residues. Germline V gene lookup returns CDR1 SGHNT and CDR2 YYREEE (reference sequence). CDR3 loop: CASSLSYTNTGELFF. For the CDR3, the DNA is TGTGCCAGCAGCTTGTCCTATACGAACACCGGGGAGCTGTTTTTT.

This clone was counted between two and nine times. The CDR3 DNA reads TGTGCCAGCAGCCAAGATCCCCCTAGCGGGGGCAGCACAGATACGCAGTATTTT. Amino acid sequence: CASSQDPPSGGSTDTQYF. The chain combines TRBV4-2 with TRBJ2-3; 10 positions agree with TRBD2. With V trimmed by 0 bases and J by 0 bases, 6 bases remained unmatched. In germline, CDR1 is LGHNA, CDR2 YNFKEQ. The CDR3 extends over 18 amino acids.

This clone was observed a few times. The chain's CDR3 is CASSLGGADTEAFF. DNA of the CDR3: TGCGCCAGCAGCCTCGGGGGGGCGGACACTGAAGCTTTCTTT. This sequence joins TRBV4-1 and TRBJ1-1, with D possibly being TRBD1 (6 bases). V dropped 4 bases and J dropped 3 bases, with 12 bases sitting between them. CDR1 and CDR2 (germline): MGHRA, YSYEKL. This CDR3 has 14 residues.

The chain has TRBV19 and TRBJ1-1; D ambiguous. The V gene's germline CDR1 is LNHDA and CDR2 SQIVND (reference sequence). This CDR3 contains 13 residues. The V and J ends lost 7 bases and 6 bases respectively, with 15 bases between them. The CDR3 here is CASTPDSRAEAFF. CDR3 DNA: TGTGCCAGTACCCCGGACTCCCGCGCTGAAGCTTTCTTT.

The chain combines TRBV5-4 with TRBJ2-1, with D unclear. The CDR3 length is 15 residues. The V gene's germline CDR1 is SGHNT and CDR2 YYREEE (reference sequence). Trimming removed 1 base from V and 0 bases from J, with 8 bases in between. This CDR3 is CASSLSASSYNEQFF. CDR3 DNA: TGTGCCAGCAGCTTGAGCGCTAGCTCCTACAATGAGCAGTTCTTC. The full variable domain, rest sourced from reference TRBV5-4 and TRBJ2-1, is ETGVTQSPTHLIKTRGQQVTLRCSSQSGHNTVSWYQQALGQGPQFIFQYYREEENGRGNFPPRFSGLQFPNYSSELNVNALELDDSALYLCASSLSASSYNEQFFGPGTRLTVL.

In its sample, this clone was seen once. The chain couples TRBV6-5 to TRBJ1-2; 7 bases fit TRBD1. Germline CDR1 and CDR2: MNHEY and SVGAGI. This CDR3 comprises 14 residues. With 6 bases clipped from V and 5 bases from J, the junction kept 9 bases outside the gene matches. The CDR3 here is CASSHMGTVYGYTF. CDR3 nucleotide sequence: TGTGCCAGCAGCCACATGGGGACAGTGTATGGCTACACCTTC.

This clone was seen only a few times. The V and J genes are TRBV18 and TRBJ1-1, with TRBD1 as a possible D gene (6 bases). The CDR3 runs to 14 residues. Trimming shortened V by 1 base and J by 3 bases, and 9 bases separated the two germline ends. CDR1 is KGHSH, CDR2 LQKENI, per germline. The CDR3 DNA follows: TGTGCCAGCTCACCACGACAGGCCTACACTGAAGCTTTCTTT. Translated, it gives CASSPRQAYTEAFF.

The chain links TRBV6-5 to TRBJ2-1; 8 bases line up with TRBD1. CDR3 size: 15 residues. The ends lost 6 bases at V and 4 bases at J; junction bases unmatched: 8. Looked up from germline, CDR1 is MNHEY and CDR2 is SVGAGI. The CDR3 is CASSHGQGRYNEQFF. CDR3 in DNA: TGTGCCAGCAGCCACGGACAGGGACGATACAATGAGCAGTTCTTC.

The chain links TRBV12-5 to TRBJ2-1, with a tentative D call TRBD1 (6 bases). Trimming cost V 5 bases and J 8 bases, with 19 bases left between them. Germline CDR1 and CDR2: LGHNT and FRNRAP. The CDR3 spans 15 residues. The CDR3 sequence is CASGLRDTLGHEQFF. DNA for the CDR3: TGTGCTAGTGGTCTCCGGGACACCCTGGGGCATGAGCAGTTCTTC.

The chain employs TRBV3-1 (or the pseudogene TRBV3-2) and TRBJ1-1; D is perhaps TRBD1 (5 bases). The CDR3 extends over 16 amino acids. V shed 1 base and J shed 4 bases, with 16 bases lying between them. The germline V gene has CDR1 LGHDT and CDR2 YNNKEL (reference sequence). CDR3 loop: CASSQGGAGRGTEAFF. CDR3 nucleotide sequence: TGTGCCAGCAGCCAAGGCGGAGCAGGGAGGGGCACTGAAGCTTTCTTT.

This sequence joins TRBV5-1 and TRBJ2-7; D remains unclear. Trimming shortened V by 0 bases and J by 0 bases, and 10 bases separated the two germline ends. Germline V gene lookup returns CDR1 SGHRS and CDR2 YFSETQ. The CDR3 contains 15 residues. DNA of the CDR3: TGCGCCAGCAGCTTGGTTACGGCGACCTCCTACGAGCAGTACTTC. It specifies CASSLVTATSYEQYF.

This rearrangement joins TRBV19 to TRBJ1-5, with D perhaps matching TRBD1 (6 bases). Germline V gives CDR1 LNHDA, CDR2 SQIVND (reference sequence). V was cut by 3 bases and J by 2 bases, with 14 bases left in between. The CDR3 is 16 residues long. This CDR3 is CASSITGARGNQPQHF. In DNA form, the CDR3 reads TGTGCCAGTAGTATTACGGGGGCGCGGGGCAATCAGCCCCAGCATTTT.

This clone came up a few times. The rearrangement links TRBV6-5 to TRBJ1-2; TRBD1 aligns across 8 bases. Germline values: CDR1 MNHEY, CDR2 SVGAGI. V gave up 6 bases and J gave up 7 bases; unmatched junction bases: 13. CDR3 length: 15 amino acids. The DNA of the CDR3 is TGTGCCAGCAGAAAATTGGGACAGGCCTTGCGTGGCTACACCTTC. Amino acids: CASRKLGQALRGYTF.

V gene TRBV6-5 combines with J gene TRBJ2-3; D uncertain. The V and J ends lost 4 bases and 4 bases respectively, with 15 bases between them. The CDR3 length is 15 residues. CDR1 and CDR2 from the germline V gene are MNHEY and SVGAGI. The CDR3 bases are TGTGCCAGCAGTTCTGTAGTACTTTCCCCAGATACGCAGTATTTT. It specifies CASSSVVLSPDTQYF.

In its sample, this clone was seen once. The chain couples TRBV10-3 to TRBJ1-2; 7 positions agree with TRBD1. V was pared by 3 bases and J by 1 base, with 20 bases of the junction left unmatched. Germline CDR1 is ENHRY and CDR2 is SYGVKD. The CDR3 runs 20 residues. CDR3 in amino acids: CAISDFELDKNRGGNYGYTF. The CDR3 DNA is TGTGCCATCAGTGATTTTGAGCTCGATAAAAACAGGGGCGGTAACTATGGCTACACCTTC.

This clone appeared a single time. The chain uses TRBV4-2 and TRBJ2-3, with D uncertain. Trimming pared 11 bases from V and 0 bases from J, leaving 15 bases between. Germline loops: CDR1 LGHNA, CDR2 YNFKEQ. The CDR3 runs to 14 residues. In DNA, the CDR3 is TGTGCCGCCGTCAACGTCGGGAGCACAGATACGCAGTATTTT. Amino acid sequence: CAAVNVGSTDTQYF.

The chain carries TRBV7-2 and TRBJ2-5, with 8 bases lining up with TRBD2. CDR1 and CDR2 from the germline V gene are SGHTA and FQGNSA. Losses at the gene ends were 3 bases for V and 3 bases for J; bases not matched to a gene: 0. CDR3 length equals 13 residues. This CDR3 is CASSLGLEETQYF. CDR3 DNA sequence: TGTGCCAGCAGCTTGGGACTAGAAGAGACCCAGTACTTC.

The chain links TRBV7-8 to TRBJ2-7, with 11 nucleotides matching TRBD2. V trimming: 3 bases; J trimming: 0 bases; junction bases outside the gene matches: 10. The CDR3 sequence is 18 residues long. Per germline, CDR1 SGHVS and CDR2 FQNEAQ. CDR3 nucleotides: TGTGCCAGCAGCTTCACGACTAGCGGGAAAAAGAGCTCCTACGAGCAGTACTTC. Residues: CASSFTTSGKKSSYEQYF.

The chain employs TRBV7-2 and TRBJ1-6; 10 bases map to TRBD1. The CDR3 is 15 residues long. Trimming removed 4 bases from V and 10 bases from J; junction bases left unmatched: 7. CDR1 is SGHTA and CDR2 is FQGNSA in the germline V gene. In nucleotides, the CDR3 is TGTGCCAGCAGCTACGGACAGGGGGGAAACTCACCCCTCCACTTT. The encoded protein is CASSYGQGGNSPLHF.

The V call is TRBV6-6, the J call TRBJ1-2, with 10 bases fitting TRBD1. Germline assignment: CDR1 MNHNY and CDR2 SVGAGI (reference sequence). This CDR3 comprises 16 residues. V was pared by 2 bases and J by 0 bases, with 3 bases of the junction left unmatched. As DNA, the CDR3 is TGTGCCAGCAGTTACGGGACAGGGGAGGCTAACTATGGCTACACCTTC. This gives the protein CASSYGTGEANYGYTF.

This clone turned up a few times. The gene calls are TRBV7-6 and TRBJ2-5; 11 bases align to TRBD2. The germline gives CDR1 SGHVS, CDR2 FNYEAQ. V lost 5 bases, J lost 5 bases, and 10 bases stayed unmatched. This CDR3 region has 16 residues. CDR3 nucleotides: TGTGCCAGCAGCCCGACTAGCGGGGCCCGGGGGGAGACCCAGTACTTC. Translation: CASSPTSGARGETQYF.

This clone was counted a few times. The V call is TRBV3-1 (or the pseudogene TRBV3-2), the J call TRBJ2-2; 8 bases map to TRBD2. Germline lookup yields CDR1 LGHDT and CDR2 YNNKEL (reference sequence). CDR3 size: 12 residues. Trimming at V came to 6 bases and at J to 6 bases, leaving 0 bases not matched to a gene. The CDR3 spells CASRRGAGELFF. The CDR3 DNA reads TGTGCCAGCAGGCGGGGGGCCGGGGAGCTGTTTTTT.

The gene calls are TRBV7-9 and TRBJ1-2, with a possible D match to TRBD1 (5 bases). Germline CDR1 is SEHNR and CDR2 is FQNEAQ (reference sequence). The CDR3 is 14 residues long. V lost 1 base and J lost 7, with 13 bases in between. The CDR3 DNA follows: TGTGCCAGCAGCTTAGACGGGACCGCATCTGGCTACACCTTC. Residues: CASSLDGTASGYTF.

V is TRBV5-4 and J is TRBJ2-1; TRBD2 matches 7 bases. J lost 0 bases, V lost 4 bases, and 7 bases had no gene match. Germline CDR1 SGHNT, CDR2 YYREEE (reference sequence). This CDR3 spans 16 amino acids. CDR3 sequence (DNA): TGTGCCAGCAGCCTTGGGGGGGAAAGCTCCTACAATGAGCAGTTCTTC. Its protein product is CASSLGGESSYNEQFF.